This T cell receptor (beta chain) emerged from a study of T cells in Graves' hyperthyroidism and ophthalmopathy. Study-wide findings and caveats: Among clonotypes expanded in thyroid above 0.001, most were also found in blood.

The CDR3 regions of TCR beta were amplified from RNA transcripts. A set of HTBI primers served as the primers for a first-round RT-PCR of the TCR CDR3. TCRdb processed the multiplex PCR reads anew with MiXCR; each CDR3 protein has one entry. This table has approximately 380,000 distinct CDR3 sequences, around 20% appearing once. This clonotype showed up just a few times. Its antigen is currently unknown. Ophthalmopathy in the patients scored at least 3 on Clinical Activity Score and at least 4 on NOSPECS grade, lasting under 3 months. Exclusion of patients followed from uncontrolled infection, other autoimmune disease, pregnancy or lactation. Orbital computed tomography, thyroid ultrasound, serum thyroxine and TRAb, and clinical symptoms together informed the diagnoses. V was cut by 10 bases and J by 1 base, with 13 bases left in between. Germline V gives CDR1 LNHDA, CDR2 SQIVND (reference sequence). This CDR3 has 14 amino acids.

V usage is TRBV19 and J usage is TRBJ2-2, with D uncertain. The sequence came from a man younger than 35 with Graves' ophthalmopathy. The sequencing input was blood. The CDR3 spells CATMIRRNTGELFF. The CDR3 DNA follows: TGTGCCACCATGATCAGGAGGAACACCGGGGAGCTGTTTTTT.